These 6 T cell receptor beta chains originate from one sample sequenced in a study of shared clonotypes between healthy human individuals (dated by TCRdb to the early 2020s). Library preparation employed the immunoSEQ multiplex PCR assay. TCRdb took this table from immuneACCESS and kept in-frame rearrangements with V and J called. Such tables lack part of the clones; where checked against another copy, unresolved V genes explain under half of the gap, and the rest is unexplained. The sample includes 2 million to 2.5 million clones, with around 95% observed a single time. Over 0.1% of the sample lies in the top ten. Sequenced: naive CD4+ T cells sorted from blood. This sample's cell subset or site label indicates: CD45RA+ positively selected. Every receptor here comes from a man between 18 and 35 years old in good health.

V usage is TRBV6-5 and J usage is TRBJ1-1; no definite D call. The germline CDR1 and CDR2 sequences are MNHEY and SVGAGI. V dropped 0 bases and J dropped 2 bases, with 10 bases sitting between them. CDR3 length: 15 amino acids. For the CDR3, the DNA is TGTGCCAGCAGTTACTCGACTGTACCAAACACTGAAGCTTTCTTT. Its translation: CASSYSTVPNTEAFF.

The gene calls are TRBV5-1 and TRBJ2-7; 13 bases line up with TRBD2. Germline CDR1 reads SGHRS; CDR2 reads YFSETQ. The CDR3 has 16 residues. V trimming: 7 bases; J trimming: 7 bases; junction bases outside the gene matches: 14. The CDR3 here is CASGPSGLAGLGEQYF. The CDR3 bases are TGCGCCAGCGGACCCTCGGGACTAGCGGGATTGGGTGAGCAGTACTTC.

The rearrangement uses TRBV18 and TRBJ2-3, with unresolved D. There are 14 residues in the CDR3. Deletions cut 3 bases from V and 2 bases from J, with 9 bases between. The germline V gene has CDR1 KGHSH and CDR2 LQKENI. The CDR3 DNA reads TGTGCCAGCTCACCTACGGGTTTCACAGATACGCAGTATTTT. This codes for CASSPTGFTDTQYF.

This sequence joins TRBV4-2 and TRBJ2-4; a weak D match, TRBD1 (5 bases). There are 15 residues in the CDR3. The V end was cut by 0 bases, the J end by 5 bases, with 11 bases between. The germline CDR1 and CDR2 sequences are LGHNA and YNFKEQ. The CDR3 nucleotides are TGTGCCAGCAGCCAAGAGGGCGGCAGGGAAAACATTCAGTACTTC. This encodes CASSQEGGRENIQYF.

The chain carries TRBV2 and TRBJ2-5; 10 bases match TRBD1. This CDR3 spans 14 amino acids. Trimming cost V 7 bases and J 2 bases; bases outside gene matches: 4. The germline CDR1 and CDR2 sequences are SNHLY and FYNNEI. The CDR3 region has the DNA TGTGCCAGCATCCAGGACAGGGGGCAAGAGACCCAGTACTTC. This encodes CASIQDRGQETQYF.

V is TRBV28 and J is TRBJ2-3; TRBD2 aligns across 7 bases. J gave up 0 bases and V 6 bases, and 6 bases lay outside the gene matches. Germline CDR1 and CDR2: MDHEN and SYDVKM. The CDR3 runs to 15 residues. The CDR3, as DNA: TGTGCCAGCAGCCCAGCGGGGTCAAGCACAGATACGCAGTATTTT. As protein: CASSPAGSSTDTQYF.